A selection of T cell receptor beta chains follows, all from one sample in a study of cytomegalovirus exposure and HLA in healthy donors. Some clones are missing from TCRdb's copy, which holds only in-frame ones; the method was immunoSEQ multiplex PCR. The sample holds about 160,000 clones, approximately 75% seen once. Material for sequencing was PBMCs. The receptors derive from a middle-aged man in good health and CMV-seropositive. CDR3s include the opening cysteine and the closing phenylalanine or tryptophan. A D gene is named only where the DNA matches it firmly. Clone size appears in some rows only: once, few, many, or a class for an expanded clone.

>TRBD1|NA|TRBJ2-7|TRBV28
TGTGCCAGCAGTACGGGACAGCAAACCTACGAGCAGTACTTC
CASSTGQQTYEQYF
>TRBD1|NA|TRBJ2-2|TRBV5-4
TGTGCCAGCAGCTCCGACAGGGATGTCAGCGGGGAGCTGTTTTTT
CASSSDRDVSGELFF
>NA|NA|TRBJ2-7|TRBV6-4
TGTGGGGGACGGGGGGCCACCTACGAGCAGTACTTC
CGGRGATYEQYF
>TRBD2|NA|TRBJ2-2|TRBV5-4
TGTGCCAGCAGCCCTAGGACTAGCGGGGGGGTCACCGGGGAGCTGTTTTTT
CASSPRTSGGVTGELFF
>NA|NA|TRBJ2-2|TRBV5-1
TGCGCCAGCAGCTTAGTAGCGGACGGCGGGCGGGAGCTGTTTTTT
CASSLVADGGRELFF
>TRBD1|NA|TRBJ2-2|TRBV19
TGTGCCAGTAGCAGGACAGGGGTCACCGGGGAGCTGTTTTTT
CASSRTGVTGELFF
>NA|NA|TRBJ2-7|TRBV6-5
TGTGCCAGCACCAACACCTACGAGCAGTACTTC
CASTNTYEQYF
>TRBD1|NA|TRBJ2-3|TRBV6-4
TGTGCCAGCAGTGACCCAAGCCGGACAGGGATACTTTGCGGTACAGATACGCAGTATTTT
CASSDPSRTGILCGTDTQYF
>TRBD1|NA|TRBJ1-1|TRBV5-1
TGCGCCAGCAGCTTGCATGGACAGGGGAACACTGAAGCTTTCTTT
CASSLHGQGNTEAFF
>TRBD1|once|TRBJ1-6|TRBV18
TGTGCCAGCTCAGCACAGGGGGGACAGAGTAATTCACCCCTCCACTTT
CASSAQGGQSNSPLHF
>NA|NA|TRBJ1-6|TRBV4-2
TGTGCCAGCAGCTCAGACAGGAATAATTCACCCCTCCACTTT
CASSSDRNNSPLHF
>NA|NA|TRBJ2-6|TRBV5-8
TGTGCCAGCAGCTTCTTCAGGTCTTCCATGGCTGGGGCCAACGTCCTGACTTTC
CASSFFRSSMAGANVLTF
>TRBD2|once|TRBJ2-3|TRBV28
TGTGCCAGCAGTTTACGCACTAGCGGGGGGCTATATACGCAGTATTTT
CASSLRTSGGLYTQYF
>NA|NA|TRBJ2-1|TRBV7-9
TGTGCCAGCAGCTTAGTAACGATGGGGGCGAGTGAGCAGTTCTTC
CASSLVTMGASEQFF
>NA|NA|TRBJ2-1|TRBV13
TGTGCCAGCAGCTTAGACCGGCTAGCTCAGCAGTTCTTC
CASSLDRLAQQFF
>NA|NA|TRBJ2-2|TRBV7-3
TGTGCCAGCAGCTTAGGCGGGGTCGGGGAGCTGTTTTTT
CASSLGGVGELFF